This T cell receptor beta chain was captured by sequencing in a study of early T cells in non-severe SARS-CoV-2 infection. Germline CDR1 and CDR2: ENHRY and SYGVKD. The CDR3 is 15 amino acids. J was trimmed by 5 bases and V by 2 bases; bases with no gene match: 2. From the 5' RACE reads, TCRdb called clonotypes with MiXCR, one entry per CDR3 protein. The sample has 40,000 to 60,000 distinct CDR3 sequences; approximately 10% are singletons. This TCR was sampled from an adult who was a healthcare worker with PCR-confirmed SARS-CoV-2 infection or an uninfected control (not recorded which). Sequenced material: whole blood. This chain joins TRBV10-3 and TRBJ2-2, with 10 bases lining up with TRBD1. CDR3 protein: CAISEPGQGTGELFF. CDR3 coding DNA: TGTGCCATCAGTGAGCCGGGACAGGGGACCGGGGAGCTGTTTTTT.